Presented here are 28 T cell receptor beta chains from one specimen sequenced in a study of cytomegalovirus exposure and HLA in healthy donors. 13 Jbeta primers and 60 Vbeta primers were used for the PCR. Sequencing used immunoSEQ multiplex PCR; TCRdb keeps in-frame clones, though not all of them. The table has about 140,000 clones, around 80% seen once. Sequenced material: PBMCs. The receptors come from a man aged 40-49 years in good health and CMV-seropositive.

CDR3 DNA: TGTGCCAGCAGTTTGACGGGTAACACTGAAGCTTTCTTT. It codes for CASSLTGNTEAFF. The rearrangement joins TRBV6-5 to TRBJ1-1, with D unclear. Trimming cost V 4 bases and J 2 bases, with 8 bases left between them. This CDR3 has 13 amino acids. Germline loops: CDR1 MNHEY, CDR2 SVGAGI.

J is TRBJ1-4 and V is TRBV6-5; D perhaps matches TRBD1 (5 bases). CDR3 length: 14 amino acids. Looked up from germline, CDR1 is MNHEY and CDR2 is SVGAGI. V was trimmed by 2 bases and J by 1 base, leaving 5 bases between them. Here the CDR3 DNA reads TGTGCCAGCAGTTACGACAGAACTAATGAAAAACTGTTTTTT. Protein product: CASSYDRTNEKLFF.

This clone has more than one count but fewer than ten. The chain links TRBV5-5 to TRBJ2-2; 9 positions agree with TRBD2. V was pared by 1 base and J by 2 bases, with 3 bases of the junction left unmatched. The CDR3 spans 16 residues. Germline V gene sequence: CDR1 SGHKS, CDR2 YYEKEE (reference sequence). CDR3 DNA: TGTGCCAGCAGCTTGAGACTAGCGGTAAACACCGGGGAGCTGTTTTTT. It yields the protein CASSLRLAVNTGELFF.

V usage is TRBV10-3 and J usage is TRBJ2-7, with D uncertain. The germline V gene has CDR1 ENHRY and CDR2 SYGVKD. The V and J ends lost 3 bases and 2 bases respectively, with 8 bases between them. The CDR3 has 13 amino acids. The CDR3 loop reads CAISERVTYEQYF. CDR3 nucleotide sequence: TGTGCCATCAGTGAACGGGTTACCTACGAGCAGTACTTC.

This chain uses TRBV11-2 with TRBJ2-7, with 7 bases aligning to TRBD2. The CDR3 loop spans 12 amino acids. Trimming at V came to 5 bases and at J to 6 bases, leaving 4 bases not matched to a gene. Germline V gives CDR1 SGHAT, CDR2 FQNNGV. CDR3 in DNA: TGTGCCAGCAGCCCCGGACTAGGCGAGCAGTACTTC. The encoded protein is CASSPGLGEQYF. Combining the CDR3 with reference TRBV11-2 and TRBJ2-7 gives the whole variable domain EAGVAQSPRYKIIEKRQSVAFWCNPISGHATLYWYQQILGQGPKLLIQFQNNGVVDDSQLPKDRFSAERLKGVDSTLKIQPAKLEDSAVYLCASSPGLGEQYFGPGTRLTVT.

The V and J genes are TRBV4-1 and TRBJ1-2; the match to TRBD1 covers 7 bases. The V gene end was trimmed by 1 base and the J gene end by 3 bases; junction bases not matched to a gene: 5. This CDR3 contains 15 residues. Germline V lookup: CDR1 MGHRA, CDR2 YSYEKL. The CDR3 here is CASSQGDRDHYGYTF. The CDR3 DNA follows: TGCGCCAGCAGCCAAGGTGACAGGGATCACTATGGCTACACCTTC.

Details on this clone: The germline gene is not matched at one end of the junction; a read error may be the cause. This CDR3 is also generated by other DNA sequences in the sample. The rearrangement uses TRBV7-6 and TRBJ2-1, with 7 bases matching TRBD2. Germline CDR1 SGHVS, CDR2 FNYEAQ. The CDR3 loop spans 16 amino acids. DNA of the CDR3: TGCGCCAGCAGCTCGCGCTCGGGGCGGGAGTCCAATGAGCAGTTCTTC. Translation gives CASSSRSGRESNEQFF.

Here the CDR3 reads CATLSTGGYGYTF. CDR3 bases: TGTGCCACCCTTTCGACAGGGGGCTATGGCTACACCTTC. The J gene is TRBJ1-2, the V gene TRBV10-3; TRBD1 agrees at 9 bases. In germline, CDR1 is ENHRY, CDR2 SYGVKD. This CDR3 comprises 13 residues. J gave up 4 bases and V 10 bases, and 7 bases lay outside the gene matches.

V usage is TRBV21-1 and J usage is TRBJ2-2; the D call of TRBD1 is as the table states it, not checked on the DNA. TRBV21-1 constitutes a pseudogene. CDR3 length: 18 residues. CDR3 sequence reads: CASSKARRTGLGTGELFF. Here the CDR3 DNA reads TGTGCCAGCAGCAAAGCTAGGAGGACAGGGTTAGGGACCGGGGAGCTGTTTTTT.

This chain connects TRBV29-1 to TRBJ2-2; TRBD1 matches 7 bases. With 7 bases clipped from V and 2 bases from J, the junction kept 7 bases outside the gene matches. The germline V gene has CDR1 SQVTM and CDR2 ANQGSEA. The CDR3 length is 14 residues. Here the CDR3 reads CSGGTDQNTGELFF. The CDR3 bases are TGCAGCGGAGGGACAGACCAAAACACCGGGGAGCTGTTTTTT.

V usage is TRBV5-1 and J usage is TRBJ2-6; 8 bases map to TRBD1. V gave up 6 bases and J gave up 4 bases; unmatched junction bases: 6. The germline gives CDR1 SGHRS, CDR2 YFSETQ. This CDR3 is built from 15 residues. The CDR3 region has the DNA TGCGCCAGCACAACTACAGGGGGAGGGGCCAACGTCCTGACTTTC. Its protein product is CASTTTGGGANVLTF.

The chain employs TRBV5-1 and TRBJ1-1, with a weak D call TRBD1 (6 bases). The germline V gene encodes CDR1 SGHRS and CDR2 YFSETQ. The CDR3 totals 14 residues. Between the trimmed V and J ends, which lost 3 bases and 3 bases, there was a span of 12 bases. CDR3 nucleotides: TGCGCCAGCAGCTACACAGGGCGGGACACTGAAGCTTTCTTT. Translation: CASSYTGRDTEAFF.

CDR3 in DNA: TGTGCCAGCAGCCAGGACAGTCCCTCTGGGGCCAACGTCCTGACTTTC. As protein: CASSQDSPSGANVLTF. The chain is built from TRBV7-9 and TRBJ2-6; TRBD1 is a possible D gene (6 bases). The CDR3 has 16 residues. The V end lost 5 bases, the J end lost 0 bases, and 11 bases lay between the germline ends. Germline assignment: CDR1 SEHNR and CDR2 FQNEAQ (reference sequence).

This chain joins TRBV10-3 and TRBJ2-3; perhaps TRBD2 as D (5 bases). Germline CDR1 ENHRY, CDR2 SYGVKD. Trimming pared 4 bases from V and 2 bases from J, leaving 10 bases between. The CDR3 sequence is 14 residues long. CDR3 nucleotide sequence: TGTGCCATCAGTGCTCCGGAGGCCACAGATACGCAGTATTTT. Translation: CAISAPEATDTQYF.

The genes are TRBV7-9 and TRBJ2-1; 10 bases fit TRBD1. With 2 bases clipped from V and 8 bases from J, the junction kept 9 bases outside the gene matches. The CDR3 has 16 amino acids. Germline V gene sequence: CDR1 SEHNR, CDR2 FQNEAQ (reference sequence). The CDR3 region has the DNA TGTGCCAGCAGCTTACTCCGGGGACAGGGGAGGGATGAGCAGTTCTTC. Its translation is CASSLLRGQGRDEQFF.

The chain combines TRBV30 with TRBJ1-1; 9 nucleotides line up with TRBD1. This CDR3 contains 17 residues. V shed 6 bases and J 3 bases; nucleotides not matched to a gene: 17. The germline V gene encodes CDR1 GTSNPN and CDR2 SVGIG (reference sequence). CDR3 DNA: TGTGCCTGCAGATACCGGGACAGGGCTTGGAAGGACACTGAAGCTTTCTTT. It translates to CACRYRDRAWKDTEAFF.

The chain carries TRBV19 and TRBJ1-5, with TRBD1 matching 8 bases. CDR3 length: 14 residues. The germline V gene encodes CDR1 LNHDA and CDR2 SQIVND (reference sequence). Losses at the gene ends were 4 bases for V and 6 bases for J; bases not matched to a gene: 5. The CDR3 loop is CASSSQGAGQPQHF. The CDR3 DNA reads TGTGCCAGTAGTAGTCAGGGGGCAGGTCAGCCCCAGCATTTT.

The CDR3 loop reads CASSRTGVREGPTDTQYF. The CDR3 coding sequence is TGCGCCAGCAGCCGAACGGGGGTGCGGGAGGGCCCCACAGATACGCAGTATTTT. The rearrangement uses TRBV5-1 and TRBJ2-3; TRBD2 agrees at 9 bases. The CDR3 length is 18 residues. The trim removed 4 bases at V and 2 bases at J, leaving 14 bases unmatched. CDR1 is SGHRS, CDR2 YFSETQ, per germline.

This clone was picked up a small number of times. This chain joins TRBV6-4 and TRBJ1-1, with D possibly matching TRBD1 (6 bases). V lost 4 bases, J lost 1 base, and 13 bases lay in between. This CDR3 has 15 amino acids. From germline, CDR1 is MRHNA and CDR2 SNTAGT. For the CDR3, the DNA is TGTGCCAGCAGTGTGGACCCACAGGGGAACACTGAAGCTTTCTTT. Protein: CASSVDPQGNTEAFF.

The chain uses TRBV6-1 and TRBJ1-1; tentative D call: TRBD1 (5 bases). The CDR3 spans 14 residues. Germline V gene sequence: CDR1 MNHNS, CDR2 SASEGT. V lost 4 bases and J lost 5, with 14 bases in between. The CDR3 bases are TGTGCCAGCAGTGTTTCCGGGGGGGATACTGAAGCTTTCTTT. Residues: CASSVSGGDTEAFF.

This clone was detected only once. The rearrangement uses TRBV25-1 and TRBJ2-7; weak D call: TRBD2 (6 bases). The CDR3 runs to 14 residues. Germline CDR1 reads MGHDK; CDR2 reads SYGVNS. The V gene lost 5 bases and the J gene lost 0 bases, with 11 bases spanning the gap. In DNA form, the CDR3 reads TGTGCCAGCAGTACCGGGACTGACTCCTACGAGCAGTACTTC. Residues: CASSTGTDSYEQYF.

CDR3 DNA sequence: TGTGCCAGCAGAACACAGAACACTGAAGCTTTCTTT. Translation: CASRTQNTEAFF. The genes are TRBV2 and TRBJ1-1; D not certain. Germline V gene lookup returns CDR1 SNHLY and CDR2 FYNNEI. The CDR3 covers 12 residues. V was pared by 6 bases and J by 1 base, with 6 bases between.

The chain uses TRBV27 and TRBJ1-5; D perhaps matches TRBD1 (6 bases). Germline values: CDR1 MNHEY, CDR2 SMNVEV (reference sequence). Trimming removed 3 bases from V and 6 bases from J, with 12 bases in between. The CDR3 has 14 residues. This chain's CDR3 is CASSLRGYGQPQHF. For the CDR3, the DNA is TGTGCCAGCAGTTTGAGGGGGTATGGTCAGCCCCAGCATTTT.

J is TRBJ2-5 and V is TRBV6-4, with TRBD1 matching over 9 bases. The end of the DNA fits TRBJ2-7 better, so the J call may be wrong. This CDR3 is built from 13 residues. CDR1 and CDR2 (germline): MRHNA, SNTAGT. The CDR3 sequence is CASGGTGPYEQYF. In nucleotides, the CDR3 is TGTGCCAGCGGCGGGACAGGGCCCTACGAGCAGTACTTC.

V usage is TRBV6-1 and J usage is TRBJ2-7; 9 nucleotides match TRBD1. The CDR3 is 15 amino acids. Germline loops: CDR1 MNHNS, CDR2 SASEGT. The V gene end was trimmed by 6 bases and the J gene end by 4 bases; junction bases not matched to a gene: 10. CDR3 protein: CASRLPGQGFYEQYF. DNA for the CDR3: TGTGCCAGCAGGCTCCCGGGACAGGGTTTTTACGAGCAGTACTTC.

J is TRBJ2-1 and V is TRBV5-1; 9 nucleotides match TRBD2. J gave up 9 bases and V 0 bases, and 7 bases lay outside the gene matches. Germline lookup yields CDR1 SGHRS and CDR2 YFSETQ. The CDR3 totals 15 residues. The CDR3 loop is CASSLVSGRRTEQFF. The CDR3 DNA reads as TGCGCCAGCAGCTTGGTTAGCGGGAGAAGAACTGAGCAGTTCTTC. Based on the CDR3 plus reference TRBV5-1 and TRBJ2-1, the full variable domain is KAGVTQTPRYLIKTRGQQVTLSCSPISGHRSVSWYQQTPGQGLQFLFEYFSETQRNKGNFPGRFSGRQFSNSRSEMNVSTLELGDSALYLCASSLVSGRRTEQFFGPGTRLTVL.

V and J are TRBV6-5 and TRBJ2-1; D might be TRBD2 (5 bases). V was shortened by 6 bases and J by 7 bases, with 19 bases between the two germline ends. The CDR3 is 15 amino acids. Germline V gives CDR1 MNHEY, CDR2 SVGAGI. For the CDR3, the DNA is TGTGCCAGCAGGCCAACAGCGGAGCCTCAGAATGAGCAGTTCTTC. This encodes CASRPTAEPQNEQFF.

This clone has only one observation. The rearrangement links TRBV29-1 to TRBJ2-3; D remains ambiguous. The V end was cut by 5 bases, the J end by 5 bases, with 5 bases between. The germline V gene encodes CDR1 SQVTM and CDR2 ANQGSEA. This CDR3 spans 10 amino acids. In nucleotides, the CDR3 is TGCAGCGTTTCGGGAGATACGCAGTATTTT. Residues: CSVSGDTQYF.